This TCR beta chain stems from a study of blood T cell repertoires in COVID-19. Trimming took 4 bases from V and 5 from J; bases not matched to a gene: 8. The CDR3 loop spans 16 amino acids. In germline, CDR1 is MGHRA, CDR2 YSYEKL. In this sample, this clone turned up a few times. Here immunoSEQ multiplex PCR was the method, and the copy in TCRdb shows in-frame clones only, minus some. The sample has a few hundred thousand clones; roughly nine tenths are singletons. The chain recombines TRBV4-1 with TRBJ1-5; 10 nucleotides line up with TRBD1. The sample taken for sequencing was PBMCs or T cells enriched from blood (not recorded which). This clonotype originated in a human donor in a cohort exposed to, infected with or recovered from COVID-19 (not recorded which). The donor label of this sample is uncertain. As DNA, the CDR3 is TGCGCCAGCAGCCCTCGAGTTGGGACAGGGGATCAGCCCCAGCATTTT. It specifies CASSPRVGTGDQPQHF.